These 9 T cell receptor beta chains were all obtained from the same sample, sequenced in a study of CD8 T cells in ankylosing spondylitis. Study-wide results and limits: What appeared characteristic of ankylosing spondylitis blood was a TCR beta motif of fewer than ten highly homologous variants.

TCRdb re-derived calls from the 5' RACE reads in MiXCR, one entry per CDR3 protein. Here the sample spans around 540,000 distinct CDR3 sequences, roughly 13% being singletons. These receptors' antigens are unknown. The sequencing sample was made of blood, either unsorted or a sorted T cell fraction (not recorded which). These receptors were taken from a male donor with ankylosing spondylitis.

This clonotype came up once. This chain joins TRBV19 and TRBJ2-7; the match to TRBD2 covers 9 bases. J gave up 4 bases and V 5 bases, and 9 bases lay outside the gene matches. Germline V lookup: CDR1 LNHDA, CDR2 SQIVND (reference sequence). This CDR3 contains 15 residues. The CDR3 here is CASSPSLAGTYEQYF. The CDR3 nucleotides read TGTGCCAGTAGTCCCTCCCTAGCGGGAACTTACGAGCAGTACTTC. Variable domain in full (rest from reference TRBV19 and TRBJ2-7): DGGITQSPKYLFRKEGQNVTLSCEQNLNHDAMYWYRQDPGQGLRLIYYSQIVNDFQKGDIAEGYSVSREKKESFPLTVTSAQKNPTAFYLCASSPSLAGTYEQYFGPGTRLTVT.

The chain joins TRBV10-3 to TRBJ1-3; 8 bases match TRBD1. CDR3 length equals 18 residues. J was trimmed by 5 bases and V by 0 bases; bases with no gene match: 12. CDR1 ENHRY and CDR2 SYGVKD come from the germline V gene. The CDR3 sequence: CAISESRTGSDWRNTIYF. The CDR3 DNA follows: TGTGCCATCAGTGAGTCCAGGACAGGGAGCGATTGGAGAAACACCATATATTTT.

V and J are TRBV20-1 and TRBJ2-1, with a possible D match to TRBD2 (5 bases). Germline CDR1 reads DFQATT; CDR2 reads SNEGSKA (reference sequence). Trimming stripped 6 bases from V and 4 bases from J, with 19 bases between. The CDR3 runs 15 residues. The CDR3 sequence is CSAPSRGDPYNEQFF. The CDR3 DNA follows: TGCAGTGCCCCCTCTCGGGGAGACCCATACAATGAGCAGTTCTTC.

This clonotype was detected only a few times. The chain has TRBV2 and TRBJ1-1, with a tentative D call TRBD1 (5 bases). Trimming cost V 1 base and J 3 bases, with 9 bases left between them. CDR1 and CDR2 from the germline V gene are SNHLY and FYNNEI. The CDR3 covers 14 residues. The CDR3 coding sequence is TGTGCCAGCAGTGAAGAAGGGGAGTACACTGAAGCTTTCTTT. Encoded protein: CASSEEGEYTEAFF. Based on the CDR3 plus reference TRBV2 and TRBJ1-1, the full variable domain is EPEVTQTPSHQVTQMGQEVILRCVPISNHLYFYWYRQILGQKVEFLVSFYNNEISEKSEIFDDQFSVERPDGSNFTLKIRSTKLEDSAMYFCASSEEGEYTEAFFGQGTRLTVV.

This clonotype was recorded at least ten times. This sequence joins TRBV7-2 and TRBJ1-5; the D gene is possibly TRBD1 (5 bases). CDR3 length equals 13 residues. CDR1 is SGHTA, CDR2 FQGNSA, per germline. Trimming stripped 5 bases from V and 4 bases from J, with 9 bases between. The CDR3 reads CASSLWTNQPQHF. The CDR3 DNA is TGTGCCAGCAGCCTATGGACAAATCAGCCCCAGCATTTT.

This chain joins TRBV24-1 and TRBJ2-7; D remains ambiguous. This CDR3 region has 11 residues. V shed 5 bases and J shed 5 bases, with 6 bases lying between them. Germline values: CDR1 KGHDR, CDR2 SFDVKD. This chain's CDR3 is CATSAGHEQYF. The DNA of the CDR3 is TGTGCCACCAGTGCAGGCCACGAGCAGTACTTC.

This clonotype has just a few counts. The genes are TRBV20-1 and TRBJ1-5; no firm D call. V gave up 1 base and J gave up 7 bases, with 11 bases separating them. Per germline, CDR1 DFQATT and CDR2 SNEGSKA (reference sequence). The CDR3 runs 13 residues. DNA for the CDR3: TGCAGTGCTAGAGGGAGGGCCGGACAGCCCCAGCATTTT. It translates to CSARGRAGQPQHF.

The V gene is TRBV11-3, the J gene TRBJ2-3; D not resolved. Trimming took off 5 bases at V and 6 bases at J, with 12 bases between the two ends. The CDR3 has 13 residues. Germline CDR1 reads SGHNT; CDR2 reads YENEEA. CDR3 in DNA: TGTGCCAGCAGCCAAGACTCGCTGGATACGCAGTATTTT. This sequence encodes CASSQDSLDTQYF.

This rearrangement joins TRBV24-1 to TRBJ1-2; TRBD1 is a possible D gene (5 bases). V dropped 3 bases and J dropped 6 bases, with 16 bases sitting between them. The CDR3 sequence is 15 residues long. Per the germline V gene, CDR1 is KGHDR and CDR2 is SFDVKD. The chain's CDR3 is CATSDARQSWNGYTF. The CDR3 DNA reads TGTGCCACCAGTGATGCCCGACAGAGCTGGAATGGCTACACCTTC.